A selection of T cell receptor beta chains follows, all from one sample in a study of vaccination effects on CD4 cells after COVID-19. Clones were sequenced by immunoSEQ multiplex PCR, and TCRdb holds only the in-frame ones, with some missing. The top ten clones hold more than 0.95% of a sample with around 81,000 clones, roughly 73% of them seen once. These receptors have no identified antigens. The sequences come from CD4+ T cells from PBMCs cultured with HCoV-OC43 spike peptides, collected after COVID-19 vaccination. All receptors come from a human donor who received a COVID-19 vaccine. Both conserved end residues are part of each CDR3. The order of the fields is CDR3 DNA, CDR3 protein, D gene, J gene, V gene, clone size. A D gene is named only where the DNA matches it firmly. Expanded clones get a size class; other rows say once, few or many, or leave the size out.

TGCGCCAGCAGCCAAGGAAGCGGTTACTCCTATAATTCACCCCTCCACTTT,CASSQGSGYSYNSPLHF,NA,TRBJ1-6,TRBV4-1,few
TGTGCCAGTAGTACCTTTGGCGATGAGCAGTTCTTC,CASSTFGDEQFF,NA,TRBJ2-1,TRBV19,few
TGTGCCACCAGTGATTCTCGGGGTTCAGCCCAGCATTTT,CATSDSRGSAQHF,NA,TRBJ1-5,TRBV24-1,NA
TGTGCCAGCAGTGACCCGGGCAGGGGGAATGGCTACACCTTC,CASSDPGRGNGYTF,TRBD1,TRBJ1-2,TRBV6-4,NA
TGTGCCAGCAGGGTTATGGCGGGGGAAAGGCAGTATTTT,CASRVMAGERQYF,TRBD2,TRBJ2-3,TRBV27,few
TGTGCCAGCAGCTTATCCCGGTATAATGAGCAGTTCTTC,CASSLSRYNEQFF,NA,TRBJ2-1,TRBV7-3,once
TGCAGCGTTGATAGGGGGTACGGCTACACCTTC,CSVDRGYGYTF,NA,TRBJ1-2,TRBV29-1,NA
TGTGCCAGCAGTTTAAGGACAGCTATAATGGGAGGCTACACCTTC,CASSLRTAIMGGYTF,NA,TRBJ1-2,TRBV28,NA
TGTGCCACCAGTCTAGACAGCTCATCCTACAATGAGCAGTTCTTC,CATSLDSSSYNEQFF,NA,TRBJ2-1,TRBV24-1,NA
TGCGCCAGCAGCCAGCCCATAGGGGCATCGAGCACTGAAGCTTTCTTT,CASSQPIGASSTEAFF,NA,TRBJ1-1,TRBV4-1,NA
TGCAGCGTTCCAGGACGGAACCAAGAGACCCAGTACTTC,CSVPGRNQETQYF,NA,TRBJ2-5,TRBV29-1,NA
TGTGCCACAGGGCCAAGAGTGAGCACCGGGGAGCTGTTTTTT,CATGPRVSTGELFF,NA,TRBJ2-2,TRBV19,few
TGTGCCAGCCGGGCCGGGACAGGCGGGGATACGCAGTATTTT,CASRAGTGGDTQYF,TRBD1,TRBJ2-3,TRBV18,NA
TGTGCCACCAGCAGAGGCGGGGGGAGGGAGACCCAGTACTTC,CATSRGGGRETQYF,TRBD2,TRBJ2-5,TRBV15,NA
TGTGCCAGCAGTTACGTTGCGGCGAGCAATCAGCCCCAGCATTTT,CASSYVAASNQPQHF,NA,TRBJ1-5,TRBV6-6,NA
TGCGCCAGCAGCCAAGATGCCCATAGGGCAGGTAGTCGTTCACCCCTCCACTTT,CASSQDAHRAGSRSPLHF,NA,TRBJ1-6,TRBV4-1,NA
TGCGCCAGCAGTGATGGCTATGGCTACACCTTC,CASSDGYGYTF,NA,TRBJ1-2,TRBV10-1,NA
TGTGCCAGCAGCTTAAGCGGCGGGGGGGCCCGCTCCTACAATGAGCAGTTCTTC,CASSLSGGGARSYNEQFF,TRBD2,TRBJ2-1,TRBV7-3,NA
TGTGCCAGCAGCAAAGAGGGTCCCGAGCTCTTTGTTAATTCACCCCTCCACTTT,CASSKEGPELFVNSPLHF,NA,TRBJ1-6,TRBV21-1,once
TGTGCCACCAGTGATCGAGATCCAGGACAGGAAAACTATGGCTACACCTTC,CATSDRDPGQENYGYTF,TRBD1,TRBJ1-2,TRBV24-1,NA
TGTGCCACCCAGGGGTCAACTAATGAAAAACTGTTTTTT,CATQGSTNEKLFF,NA,TRBJ1-4,TRBV24-1,NA
TGTGCCAGCAGCTTCTGCAGACCTGATAGCAATCAGCCCCAGCATTTT,CASSFCRPDSNQPQHF,NA,TRBJ1-5,TRBV7-3,few
TGCGCCAGCAGCCAAGAGGGCATCTCTGGATACTATGGCTACACCTTC,CASSQEGISGYYGYTF,NA,TRBJ1-2,TRBV4-3,NA
TGCGCCAGCTATAAACAGGATTACAATGAGCAGTTCTTC,CASYKQDYNEQFF,NA,TRBJ2-1,TRBV5-1,NA
TGTGCCAGCAGTGAACCAGGGGCGGCGAACACCGGGGAGCTGTTTTTT,CASSEPGAANTGELFF,NA,TRBJ2-2,TRBV25-1,few
TGTGCCAGCAGACTGGGGAAAAACACTGAAGCTTTCTTT,CASRLGKNTEAFF,NA,TRBJ1-1,TRBV6-5,NA
TGTGCCAGCAGCCCCGGGACAGGGGTAGCCAAAAACATTCAGTACTTC,CASSPGTGVAKNIQYF,TRBD1,TRBJ2-4,TRBV3-1/TRBV3-2,NA
TGTGCCAGCAGCTTGGGTGGTCCAAACAATGAGCAGTTCTTC,CASSLGGPNNEQFF,NA,TRBJ2-1,TRBV5-4,once
TGCGCCAGCACGCGGACAGGGATCCTGAACACTGAAGCTTTCTTT,CASTRTGILNTEAFF,TRBD1,TRBJ1-1,TRBV5-1,NA
TGCGCCAGCAGCTTGGCTTGGGAGAGCACTGAAGCTTTCTTT,CASSLAWESTEAFF,NA,TRBJ1-1,TRBV5-1,once
TGTGCCAGCAGGGGAGACAGACATAAGAACACTGAAGCTTTCTTT,CASRGDRHKNTEAFF,NA,TRBJ1-1,TRBV2,few
TGCGCCAGCAGTGAGTGGACTAGCGACACCGGGGAGCTGTTTTTT,CASSEWTSDTGELFF,TRBD2,TRBJ2-2,TRBV10-1,NA
TGTGCCAGCAGCTTATCGACAGGTCCTGGTTCACCCCTCCACTTT,CASSLSTGPGSPLHF,NA,TRBJ1-6,TRBV7-2,few
TGTGCCAGCAGCCAAGGGCGGGGGGCGATGAACACCGGGGAGCTGTTTTTT,CASSQGRGAMNTGELFF,TRBD2,TRBJ2-2,TRBV3-1/TRBV3-2,few
TGTGCCAGTAGTATTAGTGGGGAGACCAAAAACATTCAGTACTTC,CASSISGETKNIQYF,NA,TRBJ2-4,TRBV19,NA
TGTGCCAGCAGTGATTGGGGGACGGGGAACACCGGGGAGCTGTTTTTT,CASSDWGTGNTGELFF,NA,TRBJ2-2,TRBV2,few
TGTGCCAGCTCACCACCGGGGACAGGGCGACACACTGAAGCTTTCTTT,CASSPPGTGRHTEAFF,TRBD1,TRBJ1-1,TRBV18,NA
TGCGCCAGCAGCTTGTTGAGTACTAATGAAAAACTGTTTTTT,CASSLLSTNEKLFF,NA,TRBJ1-4,TRBV5-1,few
TGTGCCAGCAGCTTAGCGAGGGGGATCTATGGCTACACCTTC,CASSLARGIYGYTF,NA,TRBJ1-2,TRBV7-9,NA
TGCGCCAGCAGCATTCAGGGGGCAGCGGACACCATATATTTT,CASSIQGAADTIYF,TRBD1,TRBJ1-3,TRBV5-1,NA
TGCGCCAGCAGCTTGCAGGGACAGAGGGGCTACACCTTC,CASSLQGQRGYTF,TRBD1,TRBJ1-2,TRBV5-1,NA
TGCGCCAGCAGCTTGGAATTAGCGGGTGTTGGAGGAGATACGCAGTATTTT,CASSLELAGVGGDTQYF,TRBD2,TRBJ2-3,TRBV5-1,once
TGTGCCAGCAGAGGGGGCCGTGCCGGAAACACCATATATTTT,CASRGGRAGNTIYF,TRBD1,TRBJ1-3,TRBV6-5,NA
TGTGCCACATCCCGGGCGGGGCTGGGTATTGGTTTCTTT,CATSRAGLGIGFF,NA,TRBJ1-1,TRBV19,NA
TGCGCCAGCAGCCCTAGGTGGACCCAGTACTTC,CASSPRWTQYF,NA,TRBJ2-5,TRBV5-1,NA
TGTGCCAGCAGCTCCCGAGGGTGGGCCGAGGGAACTGAAGCTTTCTTT,CASSSRGWAEGTEAFF,NA,TRBJ1-1,TRBV5-4,NA
TGCAGCGTTGACCGCGACGGGTACACTGAAGCTTTCTTT,CSVDRDGYTEAFF,NA,TRBJ1-1,TRBV29-1,NA
TGCGCCAGCAGTGACCGGACAGCGAGTCAAGAGACCCAGTACTTC,CASSDRTASQETQYF,NA,TRBJ2-5,TRBV10-1,NA
TGTGCCAGCAGCATTCAGGGGGGGAACACCGGGGAGCTGTTTTTT,CASSIQGGNTGELFF,NA,TRBJ2-2,TRBV5-4,NA
TGCGCCAGCAGCACCAACCAAAACAATGAGCAGTTCTTC,CASSTNQNNEQFF,NA,TRBJ2-1,TRBV5-1,once
TGTGCCAGCAGCCTCCGGACAGACCAAGGAGAGACCCAGTACTTC,CASSLRTDQGETQYF,NA,TRBJ2-5,TRBV5-5,NA
TGCGCCAGCAGCGTCGGGACAGACACCAATTTTCGGTTTTTT,CASSVGTDTNFRFF,TRBD1,TRBJ2-2,TRBV5-1,NA